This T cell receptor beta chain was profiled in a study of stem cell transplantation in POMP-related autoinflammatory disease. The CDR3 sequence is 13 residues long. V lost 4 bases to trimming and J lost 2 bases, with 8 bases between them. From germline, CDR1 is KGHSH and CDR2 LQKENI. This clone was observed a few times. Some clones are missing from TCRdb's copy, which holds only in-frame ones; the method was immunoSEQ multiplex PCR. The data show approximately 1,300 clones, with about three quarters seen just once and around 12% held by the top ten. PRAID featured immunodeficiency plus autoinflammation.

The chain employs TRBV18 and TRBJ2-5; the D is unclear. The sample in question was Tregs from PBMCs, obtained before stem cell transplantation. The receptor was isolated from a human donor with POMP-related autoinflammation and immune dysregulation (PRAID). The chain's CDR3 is CASSLADQETQYF. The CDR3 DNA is TGTGCCAGCTCACTCGCGGATCAAGAGACCCAGTACTTC.